Below are 26 T cell receptor beta chains sequenced from a single sample in a study of cytomegalovirus exposure and HLA in healthy donors. A multiplex PCR was run with 60 Vbeta primers and 13 Jbeta primers. Here immunoSEQ multiplex PCR was the method, and the copy in TCRdb shows in-frame clones only, minus some. Of about 110,000 clones in the sample, 79% were seen once. Sequencing was performed on PBMCs. Every receptor here comes from a woman aged 40-49 years in good health and CMV-seronegative.

The chain is built from TRBV28 and TRBJ1-1; 9 positions agree with TRBD1. Unmatched junction bases numbered 4, after V lost 6 bases and J lost 2 bases. Germline V gives CDR1 MDHEN, CDR2 SYDVKM. CDR3 size: 14 residues. The CDR3 reads CASRTGGDNTEAFF. The CDR3 nucleotides read TGTGCCAGCAGGACAGGGGGAGACAACACTGAAGCTTTCTTT.

J is TRBJ2-1 and V is TRBV9, with 10 bases aligning to TRBD2. The ends lost 1 base at V and 5 bases at J; junction bases unmatched: 3. Germline CDR1 and CDR2: SGDLS and YYNGEE. The CDR3 sequence is 15 residues long. The CDR3: CASSVLAGENNEQFF. In nucleotides, the CDR3 is TGTGCCAGCAGCGTACTAGCGGGAGAGAACAATGAGCAGTTCTTC.

Regarding this clone: Germline and junction disagree at one end, which may indicate a read error. This rearrangement joins TRBV7-9 to TRBJ2-1; 10 nucleotides agree with TRBD1. Per germline, CDR1 SEHNR and CDR2 FQNEAQ (reference sequence). The CDR3 covers 15 residues. The CDR3 loop reads CSSSQEGQGYNEQFF. CDR3 nucleotides: TGTTCCAGCAGCCAGGAGGGACAGGGGTACAATGAGCAGTTCTTC. The full variable domain, in which reference TRBV7-9 and TRBJ2-1 provide the parts outside the CDR3, is DTGVSQNPRHKITKRGQNVTFRCDPISEHNRLYWYRQTLGQGPEFLTYFQNEAQLEKSRLLSDRFSAERPKGSFSTLEIQRTEQGDSAMYLCSSSQEGQGYNEQFFGPGTRLTVL.

The chain uses TRBV27 and TRBJ2-7; 13 positions match TRBD2. This CDR3 has 16 amino acids. CDR1 is MNHEY, CDR2 SMNVEV, per germline (reference sequence). V shed 7 bases and J 0 bases; nucleotides not matched to a gene: 6. In DNA, the CDR3 is TGTGCCAGCATAGGGACTAGCGGGGTTTTCTCCTACGAGCAGTACTTC. Protein product: CASIGTSGVFSYEQYF.

V gene TRBV9 combines with J gene TRBJ2-1; 12 bases are shared with TRBD2. Germline CDR1 and CDR2: SGDLS and YYNGEE. The ends lost 4 bases at V and 9 bases at J; junction bases unmatched: 23. CDR3 length equals 20 residues. DNA for the CDR3: TGTGCCAGCAGCCCTAGACAGGGTTTGGGGCTAGCGGGAGGGCGGCCTGAGCAGTTCTTC. Its translation is CASSPRQGLGLAGGRPEQFF.

The rearrangement joins TRBV11-3 to TRBJ2-3; TRBD2 matches at 8 bases. The CDR3 is made up of 16 amino acids. The V segment lost 1 base and the J segment 2 bases; nucleotides outside the gene matches: 5. Germline lookup yields CDR1 SGHNT and CDR2 YENEEA. Here the CDR3 DNA reads TGTGCCAGCAGCTTAGGTACTAGCGGATTCACAGATACGCAGTATTTT. This gives the protein CASSLGTSGFTDTQYF.

V and J are TRBV5-1 and TRBJ1-1, with TRBD1 as a possible D gene (6 bases). Germline loops: CDR1 SGHRS, CDR2 YFSETQ. The germline V and J ends were trimmed by 2 bases and 4 bases, with 9 bases remaining between them. The CDR3 is 13 amino acids. The CDR3 DNA reads TGCGCCAGCAGCTTTGCGGACAGCACTGAAGCTTTCTTT. Translating gives CASSFADSTEAFF.

J is TRBJ2-3 and V is TRBV7-6, with no clear D. V gave up 5 bases and J gave up 3 bases, with 6 bases separating them. The V gene's germline CDR1 is SGHVS and CDR2 FNYEAQ. There are 12 residues in the CDR3. For the CDR3, the DNA is TGTGCCAGCAGCACTACTACAGATACGCAGTATTTT. Protein product: CASSTTTDTQYF.

The chain couples TRBV14 to TRBJ1-3, with D tentatively TRBD1 (6 bases). The germline V gene encodes CDR1 SGHDN and CDR2 FVKESK. This CDR3 comprises 13 residues. The V end lost 4 bases, the J end lost 6 bases, and 10 bases lay between the germline ends. The CDR3 DNA is TGTGCCAGCAGCCGCAGGGGTGTAAACACCATATATTTT. Translating gives CASSRRGVNTIYF.

This clone was picked up a small number of times. This rearrangement joins TRBV7-8 to TRBJ1-1, with D possibly TRBD1 on 6 matching bases. This CDR3 has 15 residues. Germline V gene lookup returns CDR1 SGHVS and CDR2 FQNEAQ. Trimming cost V 5 bases and J 1 base, with 14 bases left between them. CDR3: CASSPPTGENTEAFF. CDR3 in DNA: TGTGCCAGCAGCCCCCCGACAGGTGAGAACACTGAAGCTTTCTTT.

The chain is built from TRBV18 and TRBJ2-6; 9 bases match TRBD1. The CDR3 loop spans 18 amino acids. The germline V gene has CDR1 KGHSH and CDR2 LQKENI. J lost 4 bases, V lost 3 bases, and 10 bases had no gene match. This CDR3 is CASSPSTGGSSGANVLTF. CDR3 nucleotides: TGTGCCAGCTCACCCTCAACAGGGGGCTCATCGGGGGCCAACGTCCTGACTTTC. The full variable domain, its missing parts supplied by reference TRBV18 and TRBJ2-6, is NAGVMQNPRHLVRRRGQEARLRCSPMKGHSHVYWYRQLPEEGLKFMVYLQKENIIDESGMPKERFSAEFPKEGPSILRIQQVVRGDSAAYFCASSPSTGGSSGANVLTFGAGSRLTVL.

This chain connects TRBV5-5 to TRBJ2-2; a weak D match, TRBD1 (5 bases). Germline CDR1 and CDR2: SGHKS and YYEKEE (reference sequence). The CDR3 consists of 14 residues. V was trimmed by 5 bases and J by 5 bases, leaving 13 bases between them. CDR3 sequence: CASRVGQGTGELFF. The CDR3 nucleotides are TGTGCCAGCAGGGTGGGTCAGGGTACCGGGGAGCTGTTTTTT.

Written as DNA, the CDR3 is TGTGCCAGCAGGATACTAGCGGGAGGGACAGATACGCAGTATTTT. It is translated as CASRILAGGTDTQYF. The V call is TRBV28, the J call TRBJ2-3; 13 bases are a match to TRBD2. The CDR3 length is 15 residues. CDR1 and CDR2 (germline): MDHEN, SYDVKM. V shed 6 bases and J 3 bases; nucleotides not matched to a gene: 3.

The DNA of the CDR3 is TGTGCCAGCAGCTCTCAGAGCGTCAACACTGAAGCTTTCTTT. Translated, it gives CASSSQSVNTEAFF. The genes are TRBV7-6 and TRBJ1-1; unclear D gene. The CDR3 is 14 amino acids. Germline V CDR1 and CDR2: SGHVS, FNYEAQ. The V gene lost 4 bases and the J gene lost 2 bases, with 11 bases spanning the gap.

Here the CDR3 DNA reads TGTGCCAGCAGCCCGGGACTAGCGGGATCGTACAATGAGCAGTTCTTC. Its translation: CASSPGLAGSYNEQFF. This chain connects TRBV7-2 to TRBJ2-1, with 13 bases identical to TRBD2. Per germline, CDR1 SGHTA and CDR2 FQGNSA. The CDR3 spans 16 residues. The junction had 5 bases not matched to a gene; V was cut back by 5 bases and J by 4 bases.

The chain uses TRBV7-9 and TRBJ1-2; 7 bases match TRBD1. V trimming: 3 bases; J trimming: 5 bases; junction bases outside the gene matches: 9. CDR3 size: 15 residues. Germline CDR1 SEHNR, CDR2 FQNEAQ (reference sequence). The chain's CDR3 is CASSLAGGSGYGYTF. For the CDR3, the DNA is TGTGCCAGCAGCTTGGCAGGGGGGTCGGGGTATGGCTACACCTTC.

The chain joins TRBV5-6 to TRBJ1-1; TRBD1 might be the D (5 bases). This CDR3 has 13 residues. Trimming removed 4 bases at V and 3 bases at J, with 10 bases between. The germline gives CDR1 SGHDT, CDR2 YYEEEE. This chain's CDR3 is CASSPGLYTEAFF. The CDR3 DNA sequence: TGTGCCAGCAGCCCAGGGCTATACACTGAAGCTTTCTTT.

J is TRBJ2-1 and V is TRBV28; 15 positions agree with TRBD2. The CDR3 has 16 residues. V was clipped by 10 bases and J by 4 bases; unmatched bases: 8. CDR1 and CDR2 from the germline V gene are MDHEN and SYDVKM. The CDR3 DNA reads TGTGCCACCCATCCGGGACTAGCGGGAGGTTACAATGAGCAGTTCTTC. Amino acid sequence: CATHPGLAGGYNEQFF.

This chain connects TRBV5-1 to TRBJ2-1; maybe TRBD2 (6 bases). The germline V gene encodes CDR1 SGHRS and CDR2 YFSETQ. Trimming cost V 3 bases and J 10 bases, with 17 bases left between them. This CDR3 has 14 amino acids. The CDR3 loop is CASSSRDSSREQFF. CDR3 bases: TGCGCCAGCAGCTCCCGGGACTCCAGCAGGGAGCAGTTCTTC.

This clone is a singleton in its sample. This chain links TRBV7-8 with TRBJ1-4, with D possibly being TRBD1 (5 bases). This CDR3 is built from 15 residues. Germline V lookup: CDR1 SGHVS, CDR2 FQNEAQ. The V end was cut by 0 bases, the J end by 4 bases, with 9 bases between. The CDR3, as DNA: TGTGCCAGCAGCTTAGCAGGGGCCCATAATGAAAAACTGTTTTTT. This sequence encodes CASSLAGAHNEKLFF.

A few counts support this clone. The rearrangement uses TRBV6-6 and TRBJ1-1, with 12 positions matching TRBD1. The V gene's germline CDR1 is MNHNY and CDR2 SVGAGI (reference sequence). There are 16 residues in the CDR3. V gave up 6 bases and J gave up 0 bases; unmatched junction bases: 5. The CDR3 region has the DNA TGTGCCAGCAGAGCCAGGGACAGGGGGCTGAACACTGAAGCTTTCTTT. Translation gives CASRARDRGLNTEAFF.

Here the CDR3 reads CASSSKGVGQLNEKLFF. CDR3 in DNA: TGTGCCAGCTCATCGAAGGGTGTGGGACAGCTTAATGAAAAACTGTTTTTT. This chain links TRBV18 with TRBJ1-4; 7 nucleotides align to TRBD1. Germline CDR1 KGHSH, CDR2 LQKENI. The trim removed 5 bases at V and 4 bases at J, leaving 13 bases unmatched. The CDR3 totals 17 residues. Full variable domain (outside the CDR3, taken from reference TRBV18 and TRBJ1-4): NAGVMQNPRHLVRRRGQEARLRCSPMKGHSHVYWYRQLPEEGLKFMVYLQKENIIDESGMPKERFSAEFPKEGPSILRIQQVVRGDSAAYFCASSSKGVGQLNEKLFFGSGTQLSVL.

The V gene is TRBV28, the J gene TRBJ1-1; D is unclear. Trimming took off 7 bases at V and 9 bases at J, with 12 bases between the two ends. The CDR3 runs 11 residues. The germline gives CDR1 MDHEN, CDR2 SYDVKM. The CDR3 nucleotides are TGTGCCAGCACTGGCGGCCTGAAAGCTTTCTTT. Its protein is CASTGGLKAFF.

The gene calls are TRBV6-5 and TRBJ2-7; tentative D call: TRBD2 (6 bases). Trimming left V 6 bases short and J 6 bases short, with 18 bases between. Germline loops: CDR1 MNHEY, CDR2 SVGAGI. This CDR3 is 14 amino acids long. The CDR3 loop is CASSPTGLLGEQYF. CDR3 nucleotides: TGTGCCAGCAGCCCAACGGGACTCTTGGGCGAGCAGTACTTC.

This CDR3 reads CASSLDPRGLNAGELFF. CDR3 DNA: TGTGCCAGCAGCTTAGATCCCCGGGGACTTAACGCCGGGGAGCTGTTTTTT. The rearrangement links TRBV11-2 to TRBJ2-2; D possibly corresponds to TRBD2 (6 bases). The CDR3 is made up of 17 amino acids. Trimming removed 0 bases at V and 6 bases at J, with 17 bases between. CDR1 SGHAT and CDR2 FQNNGV come from the germline V gene.

The chain uses TRBV10-3 and TRBJ2-3; a weak D match, TRBD2 (5 bases). Per germline, CDR1 ENHRY and CDR2 SYGVKD. The length of the CDR3 is 15 residues. V was pared by 6 bases and J by 0 bases, with 13 bases between. CDR3 DNA sequence: TGTGCCATCAGACTGGACCGGACTAGCACAGATACGCAGTATTTT. Protein: CAIRLDRTSTDTQYF.